The present T cell receptor beta chain was sequenced within a study of blood T cell repertoires in COVID-19. Study-level information: Nucleic acid was either cDNA or gDNA, and it came from T cells, B-cell-depleted T cells, or PBMCs.

The assay was immunoSEQ multiplex PCR, and TCRdb's table has in-frame clones only and misses some. Altogether nearly 200,000 clones are present, just under 85% being singletons, with the ten largest covering roughly 6.9%. The clonotype was recovered from a human donor with acute or convalescent COVID-19. The donor label of this sample is uncertain. Sequencing was performed on peripheral blood.

The CDR3 protein is CATNSERVSSYNEQFF. The CDR3 DNA reads TGTGCCACCAACTCAGAGCGGGTGAGCTCCTACAATGAGCAGTTCTTC. The chain links TRBV15 to TRBJ2-1; D may be TRBD2 (6 bases). Germline V gene data show CDR1 as LNHNV and CDR2 as YYDKDF (reference sequence). This CDR3 is built from 16 residues. The germline V and J ends were trimmed by 7 bases and 0 bases, with 16 bases remaining between them.